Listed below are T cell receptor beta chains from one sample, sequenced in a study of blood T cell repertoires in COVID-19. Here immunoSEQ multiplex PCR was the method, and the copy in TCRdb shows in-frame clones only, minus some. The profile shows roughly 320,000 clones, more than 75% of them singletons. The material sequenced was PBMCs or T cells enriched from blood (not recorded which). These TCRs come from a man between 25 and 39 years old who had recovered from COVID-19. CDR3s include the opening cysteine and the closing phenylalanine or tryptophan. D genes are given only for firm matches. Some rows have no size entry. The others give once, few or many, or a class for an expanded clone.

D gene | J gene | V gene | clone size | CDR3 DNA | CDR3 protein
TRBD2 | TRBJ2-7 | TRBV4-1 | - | TGCGCCAGCAGCCAAGATCCGGCTGGACTAGCGGGGACCTACGAGCAGTACTTC | CASSQDPAGLAGTYEQYF
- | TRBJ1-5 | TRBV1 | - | TGCACCAGCAGCGGGGACAACTCGGAGCCCCAGCATTTT | CTSSGDNSEPQHF
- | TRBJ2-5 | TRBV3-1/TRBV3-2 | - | TGTGCCAGCAGTTCTCCCGCCCGGTGGCAAGAGACCCAGTACTTC | CASSSPARWQETQYF
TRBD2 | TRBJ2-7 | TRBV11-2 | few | TGTGCCAGCAGCTTACAACCGCTAGCGGGCCACGAGCAGTACTTC | CASSLQPLAGHEQYF
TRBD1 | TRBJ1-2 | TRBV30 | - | TGTGCCTGGAGTGTAGGGACAGGGGGCCATGGCTACACCTTC | CAWSVGTGGHGYTF
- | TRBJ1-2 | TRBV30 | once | TGTGCCTGGAGCTTACTAGTAAGGGGGGGCGGCTACACCTTC | CAWSLLVRGGGYTF
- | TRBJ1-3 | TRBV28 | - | TGTGCCACCCAGGGGAGGGAGGAGCTGAACACCATATATTTT | CATQGREELNTIYF
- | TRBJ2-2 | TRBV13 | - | TGTGCCAGCAGCTTACATAACACCGGGGAGCTGTTTTTT | CASSLHNTGELFF
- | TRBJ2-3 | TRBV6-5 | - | TGTGCCAGCAGTTATCAGGTTACGACAGATACGCAGTATTTT | CASSYQVTTDTQYF
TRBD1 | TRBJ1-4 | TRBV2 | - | TGTGCCAGCCGACCCTACAGGGGGCCGCTGGCAACTAATGAAAAACTGTTTTTT | CASRPYRGPLATNEKLFF
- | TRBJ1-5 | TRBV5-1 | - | TGCGCCAGCAGCTTGGGGTCAAGCGGCAATCAGCCCCAGCATTTT | CASSLGSSGNQPQHF
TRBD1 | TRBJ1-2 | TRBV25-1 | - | TGTGCCAGCAGGCCGGGACAGCACAACTATGGCTACACCTTC | CASRPGQHNYGYTF
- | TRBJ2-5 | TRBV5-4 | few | TGTGCCAGCAGCTTGCAGCAAGAGACCCAGTACTTC | CASSLQQETQYF
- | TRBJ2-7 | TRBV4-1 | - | - | CASSQVGPGNKYF
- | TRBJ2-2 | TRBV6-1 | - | TGTGCCAGCAGTGAAAAGGGGTACGACACCGGGGAGCTGTTTTTT | CASSEKGYDTGELFF
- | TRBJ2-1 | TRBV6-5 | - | TGTGCCAGCAGTTCGCGGACAAGCAACAATGAGCAGTTCTTC | CASSSRTSNNEQFF
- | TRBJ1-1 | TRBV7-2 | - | TGTGCCAGCAGCTTAATACAGATGAACACTGAAGCTTTCTTT | CASSLIQMNTEAFF
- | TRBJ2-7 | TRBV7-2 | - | TGTGCCAGCAGCTTAGTAACGGCGGCAGGGACCTACGAGCAGTACTTC | CASSLVTAAGTYEQYF
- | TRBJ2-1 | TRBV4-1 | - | TGCGCCAGCAGCCCAGGAGGGGCGAGAGGGCCCTACAATGAGCAGTTCTTC | CASSPGGARGPYNEQFF
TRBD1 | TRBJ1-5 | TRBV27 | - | TGTGCCAGCAGTTTAATGACAGGGCGTAATCAGCCCCAGCATTTT | CASSLMTGRNQPQHF
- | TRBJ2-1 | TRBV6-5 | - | TGTGCCAGCAGTCCCGGCCTAGCCGGAGAGCAGTTCTTC | CASSPGLAGEQFF
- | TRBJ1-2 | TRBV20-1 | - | TGCAGTGCTAGCACCGGACTAGGCTACACCTTC | CSASTGLGYTF
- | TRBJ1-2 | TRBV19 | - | TGTGCCAGTACCGACATAGGGGCGCGTCTCTATGGCTACACCTTC | CASTDIGARLYGYTF
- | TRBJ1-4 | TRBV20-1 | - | TGCAGTGCTAGTAACGGGGGACGACATGAAAAACTGTTTTTT | CSASNGGRHEKLFF
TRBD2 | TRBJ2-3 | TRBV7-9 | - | TGTGCCAGCAGTCCGACTAGCGGGGCAGGCACAGATACGCAGTATTTT | CASSPTSGAGTDTQYF
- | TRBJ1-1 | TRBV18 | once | TGTGCCAGCTCAGGCTTGGGGGGGCTTACTGAAGCTTTCTTT | CASSGLGGLTEAFF
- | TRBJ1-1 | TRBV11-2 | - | TGTGCCAGCAGCTTAATATCACAGACAGGGAACACTGAAGCTTTCTTT | CASSLISQTGNTEAFF
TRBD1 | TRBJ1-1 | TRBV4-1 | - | TGCGCCAGCAGCTTCCAAGGGTCCAGGGGGAGGCCCACGGGCACTGAAGCTTTCTTT | CASSFQGSRGRPTGTEAFF
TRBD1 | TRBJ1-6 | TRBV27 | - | TGTGCCAGCAGTTTATGGGACAGGGGTTCACCCCTCCACTTT | CASSLWDRGSPLHF
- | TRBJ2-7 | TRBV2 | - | TGTGCCAGCAGTGAAGGAGGAGCGCCGTACTTC | CASSEGGAPYF
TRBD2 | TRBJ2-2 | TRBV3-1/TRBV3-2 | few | TGTGCCAGCAGCCATTCTAGCGGGAGGGCCGGTGGGGAGCTGTTTTTT | CASSHSSGRAGGELFF
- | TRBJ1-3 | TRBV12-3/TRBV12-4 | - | TGTGCCAGCAGCCCCTGGGGCGGAAACACCATATATTTT | CASSPWGGNTIYF
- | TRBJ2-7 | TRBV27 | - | TGTGCCAGCAGTAACCGAGGAGGGGTCGGCTACGAGCAGTACTTC | CASSNRGGVGYEQYF